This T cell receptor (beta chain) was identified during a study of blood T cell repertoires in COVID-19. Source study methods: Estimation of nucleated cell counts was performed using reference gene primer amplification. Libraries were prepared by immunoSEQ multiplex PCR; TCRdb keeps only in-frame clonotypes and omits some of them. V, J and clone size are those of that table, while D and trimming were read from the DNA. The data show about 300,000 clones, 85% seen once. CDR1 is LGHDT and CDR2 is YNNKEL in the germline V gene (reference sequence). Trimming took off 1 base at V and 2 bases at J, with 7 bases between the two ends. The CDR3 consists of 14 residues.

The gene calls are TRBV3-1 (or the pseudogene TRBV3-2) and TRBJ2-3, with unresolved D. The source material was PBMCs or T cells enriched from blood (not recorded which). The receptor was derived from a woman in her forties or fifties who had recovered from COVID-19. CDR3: CASSQVLSTDTQYF. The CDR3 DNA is TGTGCCAGCAGCCAAGTCTTGTCCACAGATACGCAGTATTTT.